There are a few counts of the clone carrying this T cell receptor beta chain. This specimen comes from a study of regulatory T cells in long-lasting Graves disease. The TCR beta library used iRepertoire HTBI primers with Arm-PCR amplification of CDR3. From the multiplex PCR reads, TCRdb called clonotypes with MiXCR, one entry per CDR3 protein. The profile shows 450,000 to 650,000 distinct CDR3 sequences, around 16% of them singletons. CDR1 is LNHDA and CDR2 is SQIVND in the germline V gene (reference sequence). The CDR3 contains 15 residues. Trimming removed 5 bases from V and 4 bases from J; junction bases left unmatched: 5. Time point given: newly diagnosed GD, antithyroid drugs for less than 3 months. Extracted RNA from PBMCs served as the source of the TCR library. From an endocrinology department in Xi'an, China, came the patients. This sample also appeared in a second study, on T cells in Graves' hyperthyroidism and ophthalmopathy. That investigation notes: In the blood, most expanded thyroid clonotypes above 0.001 appeared as well.

This chain uses TRBV19 with TRBJ2-5; 12 nucleotides match TRBD2. This TCR was sampled from a middle-aged woman with Graves disease. This material consisted of peripheral blood mononuclear cells (PBMCs), taken at new diagnosis, from a patient treated with antithyroid drugs. The CDR3 protein is CASSSGTSGLETQYF. The CDR3 nucleotides are TGTGCCAGTAGTTCCGGGACTAGCGGGCTAGAGACCCAGTACTTC. The full variable domain, rest sourced from reference TRBV19 and TRBJ2-5, is DGGITQSPKYLFRKEGQNVTLSCEQNLNHDAMYWYRQDPGQGLRLIYYSQIVNDFQKGDIAEGYSVSREKKESFPLTVTSAQKNPTAFYLCASSSGTSGLETQYFGPGTRLLVL.